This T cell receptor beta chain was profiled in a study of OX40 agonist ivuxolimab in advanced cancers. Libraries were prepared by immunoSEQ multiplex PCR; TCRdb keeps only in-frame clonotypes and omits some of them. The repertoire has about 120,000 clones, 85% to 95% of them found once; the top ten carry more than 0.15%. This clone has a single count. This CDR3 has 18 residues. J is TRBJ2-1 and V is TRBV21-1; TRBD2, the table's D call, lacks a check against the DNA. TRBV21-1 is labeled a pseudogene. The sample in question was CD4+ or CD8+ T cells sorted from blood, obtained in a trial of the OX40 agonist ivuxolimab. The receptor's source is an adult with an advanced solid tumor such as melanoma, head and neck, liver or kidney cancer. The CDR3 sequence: CASSKPLDLAGVYNEQFF. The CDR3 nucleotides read TGTGCCAGCAGCAAACCTTTAGATCTAGCGGGAGTGTACAATGAGCAGTTCTTC.